These 17 T cell receptor beta chains share one sample of origin, sequenced in a study of CD8 T cells in Susac syndrome (dated by TCRdb to the late 2010s). The receptor library was made with the immunoSEQ multiplex PCR assay. RNA was extracted with the RNeasy kit and roughly 0.45 to 1 ug was reverse transcribed using random hexamers. TCRdb took the public reads, trimmed them with fastp at Q25, ran MiXCR for clone calling and kept in-frame beta chains. Every CDR3 protein is listed once, alongside the most common genes and DNA of its rows. Recorded for this sample are roughly 180,000 distinct CDR3 sequences; 85% to 95% of them occurred a single time. Of the sample, 0.099% is held by the ten largest clones. The source material was CD4+ T cells from PBMCs. These receptors were taken from a human donor with Susac syndrome.

V usage is TRBV7-9 and J usage is TRBJ1-5; possible D gene TRBD1, 5 bases. Germline values: CDR1 SEHNR, CDR2 FQNEAQ (reference sequence). V shed 4 bases and J shed 5 bases, with 9 bases lying between them. This CDR3 is 13 amino acids long. CDR3 coding DNA: TGTGCCAGCAGCTCCCAGGGACATCAGCCCCAGCATTTT. Translation: CASSSQGHQPQHF.

The gene calls are TRBV6-7 and TRBJ2-6; D is unresolved. TRBV6-7 is marked as an open reading frame, function uncertain. Between the trimmed V and J ends, which lost 7 bases and 5 bases, there was a span of 18 bases. The CDR3 length is 16 residues. The CDR3 sequence is CASIKTVPLWANVLTF. The CDR3 DNA reads as TGTGCCAGCATTAAAACCGTACCGCTCTGGGCCAACGTCCTGACTTTC.

J is TRBJ1-2 and V is TRBV12-3 or TRBV12-4, with D maybe TRBD1 (6 bases). This CDR3 has 13 residues. Trimming shortened V by 7 bases and J by 7 bases, and 16 bases separated the two germline ends. This CDR3 reads CASTQMGASGYTF. The CDR3 region has the DNA TGTGCCAGCACCCAGATGGGGGCCTCTGGCTACACCTTC.

This clonotype was recorded only once. V usage is TRBV25-1 and J usage is TRBJ1-3, with D perhaps TRBD1 (5 bases). The germline gives CDR1 MGHDK, CDR2 SYGVNS. V gave up 6 bases and J gave up 0 bases, with 6 bases separating them. This CDR3 spans 13 amino acids. CDR3 amino acids: CASRQVSGNTIYF. The CDR3 DNA follows: TGTGCCAGCAGACAGGTCTCTGGAAACACCATATATTTT.

This chain connects TRBV2 to TRBJ1-2; no definite D call. The V end lost 8 bases, the J end lost 6 bases, and 16 bases lay between the germline ends. The CDR3 spans 13 residues. From germline, CDR1 is SNHLY and CDR2 FYNNEI. CDR3 in amino acids: CASGSLSLDGYTF. The CDR3 region has the DNA TGTGCCAGCGGATCCCTCAGTCTGGATGGCTACACCTTC.

The J gene is TRBJ2-7, the V gene TRBV20-1, with 10 bases fitting TRBD2. The V gene's germline CDR1 is DFQATT and CDR2 SNEGSKA (reference sequence). Losses at the gene ends were 3 bases for V and 4 bases for J; bases not matched to a gene: 3. This CDR3 comprises 13 residues. The CDR3 sequence: CSASVLAGYEQYF. CDR3 nucleotides: TGCAGTGCTAGTGTACTAGCGGGATACGAGCAGTACTTC.

This rearrangement joins TRBV9 to TRBJ1-1; D might be TRBD1 (5 bases). V was cut by 4 bases and J by 4 bases, with 11 bases left in between. Germline V gene data show CDR1 as SGDLS and CDR2 as YYNGEE. This CDR3 has 13 residues. The CDR3 protein is CASSTTQGTEAFF. As DNA, the CDR3 is TGTGCCAGCAGCACCACTCAGGGCACTGAAGCTTTCTTT.

V and J are TRBV3-1 and TRBJ2-4; TRBD1 might be the D (5 bases). Trimming stripped 1 base from V and 9 bases from J, with 13 bases between. The CDR3 loop spans 14 amino acids. Germline loops: CDR1 LGHDT, CDR2 YNNKEL (reference sequence). DNA for the CDR3: TGTGCCAGCAGCCAAGGCTTTAGTGGGGCCATTCAGTACTTC. This encodes CASSQGFSGAIQYF.

The J gene is TRBJ2-5, the V gene TRBV29-1, with 8 bases matching TRBD1. V gave up 6 bases and J gave up 5 bases; unmatched junction bases: 14. CDR1 is SQVTM and CDR2 is ANQGSEA in the germline V gene. The CDR3 has 15 residues. The CDR3 region is CSVGYRGKMYETQYF. The CDR3 region has the DNA TGCAGCGTGGGGTACAGGGGGAAGATGTACGAGACCCAGTACTTC.

This chain links TRBV6-2 or TRBV6-3 with TRBJ2-1; perhaps D is TRBD1 or TRBD2 (5 bases each). Germline V CDR1 and CDR2: MNHEY, SVGEGT. The CDR3 contains 14 residues. Trimming left V 8 bases short and J 0 bases short, with 11 bases between. DNA for the CDR3: TGTGCCAGCGAACCAGGGAGCTCCTACAATGAGCAGTTCTTC. Translating it yields CASEPGSSYNEQFF.

The CDR3 is CAIRWGGPQGTEAFF. CDR3 DNA sequence: TGTGCCATCCGATGGGGGGGACCTCAGGGCACTGAAGCTTTCTTT. The chain links TRBV10-3 to TRBJ1-1, with a tentative D call TRBD1 (5 bases). Germline V gene sequence: CDR1 ENHRY, CDR2 SYGVKD. The CDR3 spans 15 residues. V lost 8 bases, J lost 4 bases, and 20 bases lay in between.

The chain uses TRBV28 and TRBJ2-2; 8 bases map to TRBD2. Germline lookup yields CDR1 MDHEN and CDR2 SYDVKM. The CDR3 extends over 14 amino acids. V lost 3 bases, J lost 4 bases, and 1 base stayed unmatched. The CDR3 loop is CASSFREGTGELFF. The CDR3 DNA follows: TGTGCCAGCAGTTTCCGGGAGGGCACCGGGGAGCTGTTTTTT.

This chain connects TRBV7-9 to TRBJ2-7, with 10 bases aligning to TRBD2. Looked up from germline, CDR1 is SEHNR and CDR2 is FQNEAQ (reference sequence). The CDR3 length is 16 residues. V shed 3 bases, J shed 7 bases, and the junction held 12 bases outside the gene matches. The chain's CDR3 is CASSFGPSGRIGEQYF. The CDR3 nucleotides are TGTGCCAGCAGCTTTGGGCCTAGCGGGAGAATAGGGGAGCAGTACTTC.

The chain employs TRBV5-1 and TRBJ2-7, with D perhaps matching TRBD1 or TRBD2 (5 bases each). The V gene lost 3 bases and the J gene lost 1 base, with 14 bases spanning the gap. The CDR3 covers 15 residues. CDR1 is SGHRS, CDR2 YFSETQ, per germline. CDR3: CASSWGTALSYEQYF. CDR3 nucleotide sequence: TGCGCCAGCAGCTGGGGGACCGCACTATCCTACGAGCAGTACTTC.

This sequence joins TRBV4-3 and TRBJ1-4; D is possibly TRBD1 (5 bases). Trimming removed 1 base at V and 4 bases at J, with 13 bases between. CDR1 is LGHNA and CDR2 is YSLEER in the germline V gene. The CDR3 is 16 amino acids. The CDR3 DNA follows: TGCGCCAGCAGCCAAGGGGGGACGGCTAGTAATGAAAAACTGTTTTTT. Protein sequence: CASSQGGTASNEKLFF.

The chain recombines TRBV14 with TRBJ2-2; tentatively, D is TRBD1 (5 bases). Trimming took off 1 base at V and 5 bases at J, with 8 bases between the two ends. The CDR3 is 14 amino acids. Looked up from germline, CDR1 is SGHDN and CDR2 is FVKESK. The CDR3 is CASSQGGVTGELFF. CDR3 nucleotide sequence: TGTGCCAGCAGCCAAGGGGGCGTAACCGGGGAGCTGTTTTTT.

The rearrangement joins TRBV20-1 to TRBJ2-5; the match to TRBD2 covers 12 bases. The CDR3 length is 16 residues. Germline lookup yields CDR1 DFQATT and CDR2 SNEGSKA (reference sequence). V gave up 3 bases and J gave up 5 bases; unmatched junction bases: 10. The CDR3 DNA reads as TGCAGTGCTAGTCTGACTAGCGGGGGTCCGGTGGAGACCCAGTACTTC. Translating it yields CSASLTSGGPVETQYF.